This T cell receptor beta chain originates from a study of shared clonotypes between healthy human individuals. Study in general: Donors, aged 18 to 49, were a couple of women and a few men.

A word on this clone: Its antigen is unknown.

General study results and limits: Large sequencing depth failed to make sorted-subset sequencing complete, rarefaction showed. Generation of non-shared clonotypes was less probable than generation of clonotypes shared by all four donors.

In the naive CD8 group, cells lacked CD45RO and were positively selected for CCR7, so terminally differentiated effector memory CD45RA+ cells were left out. Measured with immunoSEQ multiplex PCR; TCRdb has only the in-frame clones, and not every one. The sample lists more than 2 million clones; just under 95% were seen once. The V and J ends lost 1 base and 3 bases respectively, with 7 bases between them. This CDR3 spans 13 amino acids. CDR1 SGHAT and CDR2 FQNNGV come from the germline V gene. The origin of this receptor is a young man in good health. Some clones in this sample may be carry-over from other donors' samples. J is TRBJ2-7 and V is TRBV11-2; a possible D gene is TRBD1 (5 bases). Sequences were obtained from naive CD8+ T cells from PBMCs. The CDR3 bases are TGTGCCAGCAGCTTAGCAGGGTTCTACGAGCAGTACTTC. This codes for CASSLAGFYEQYF.